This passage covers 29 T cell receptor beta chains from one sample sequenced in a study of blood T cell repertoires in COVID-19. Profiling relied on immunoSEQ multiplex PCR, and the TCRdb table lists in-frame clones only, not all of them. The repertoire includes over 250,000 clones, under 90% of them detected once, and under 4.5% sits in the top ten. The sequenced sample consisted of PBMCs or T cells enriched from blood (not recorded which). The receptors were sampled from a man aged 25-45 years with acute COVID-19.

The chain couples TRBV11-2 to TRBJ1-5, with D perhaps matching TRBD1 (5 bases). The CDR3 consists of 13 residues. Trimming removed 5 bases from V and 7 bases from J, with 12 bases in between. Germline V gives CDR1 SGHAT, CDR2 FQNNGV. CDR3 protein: CASSPFGGQPQHF. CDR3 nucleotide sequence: TGTGCCAGCAGCCCGTTTGGGGGGCAGCCCCAGCATTTT.

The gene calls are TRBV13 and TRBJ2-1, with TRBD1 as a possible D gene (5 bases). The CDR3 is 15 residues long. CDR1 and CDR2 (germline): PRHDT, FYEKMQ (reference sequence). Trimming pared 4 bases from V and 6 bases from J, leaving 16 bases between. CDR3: CASSSIFRVPNEQFF. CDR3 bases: TGTGCCAGCAGCTCCATCTTCAGGGTCCCCAATGAGCAGTTCTTC.

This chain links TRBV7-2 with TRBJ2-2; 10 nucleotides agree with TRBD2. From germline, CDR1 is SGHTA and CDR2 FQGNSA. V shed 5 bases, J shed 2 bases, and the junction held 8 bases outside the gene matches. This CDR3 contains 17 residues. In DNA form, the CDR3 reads TGTGCCAGCAGCCCCAGCGGGAGGGCCCAAAACACCGGGGAGCTGTTTTTT. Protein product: CASSPSGRAQNTGELFF.

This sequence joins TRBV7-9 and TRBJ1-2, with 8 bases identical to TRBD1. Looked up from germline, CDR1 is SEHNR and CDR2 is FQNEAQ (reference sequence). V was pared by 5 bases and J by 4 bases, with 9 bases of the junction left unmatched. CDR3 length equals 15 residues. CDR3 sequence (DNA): TGTGCCAGCAGCCCCGGGACAGGAACCCTCTATGGCTACACCTTC. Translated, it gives CASSPGTGTLYGYTF.

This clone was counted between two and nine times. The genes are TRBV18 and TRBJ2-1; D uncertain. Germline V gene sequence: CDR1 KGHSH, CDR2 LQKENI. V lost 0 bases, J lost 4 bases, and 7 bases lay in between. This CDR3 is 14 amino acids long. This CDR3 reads CASSPPVRYNEQFF. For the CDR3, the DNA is TGTGCCAGCTCACCACCAGTACGGTACAATGAGCAGTTCTTC.

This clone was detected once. In DNA form, the CDR3 reads TGTGCCAGCCCTGGACAGGGGAAAAGGGAGTCACCCCTCCACTTT. Translated: CASPGQGKRESPLHF. The V call is TRBV7-3, the J call TRBJ1-6, with TRBD1 matching over 9 bases. V was clipped by 8 bases and J by 10 bases; unmatched bases: 12. In germline, CDR1 is SGHTA, CDR2 FQGTGA. The CDR3 has 15 amino acids.

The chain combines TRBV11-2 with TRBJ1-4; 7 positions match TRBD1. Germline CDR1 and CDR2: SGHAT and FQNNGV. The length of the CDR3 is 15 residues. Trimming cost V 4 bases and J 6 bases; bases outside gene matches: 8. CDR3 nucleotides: TGTGCCAGCAGCTCTTGGGACAGCGCACATGAAAAACTGTTTTTT. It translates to CASSSWDSAHEKLFF.

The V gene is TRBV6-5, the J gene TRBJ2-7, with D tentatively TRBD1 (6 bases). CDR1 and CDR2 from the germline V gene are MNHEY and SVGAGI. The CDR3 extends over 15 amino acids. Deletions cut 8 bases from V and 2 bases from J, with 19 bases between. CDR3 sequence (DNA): TGTGCCAGCCTGAGAGACAGGTTGGGCACCTACGAGCAGTACGTC. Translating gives CASLRDRLGTYEQYV.

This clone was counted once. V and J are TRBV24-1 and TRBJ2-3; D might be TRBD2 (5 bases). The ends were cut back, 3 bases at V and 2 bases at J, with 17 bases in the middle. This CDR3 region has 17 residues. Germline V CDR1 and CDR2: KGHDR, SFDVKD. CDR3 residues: CATSDAESSSTTDTQYF. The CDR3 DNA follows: TGTGCCACCAGTGATGCCGAGTCTAGCAGTACCACAGATACGCAGTATTTT.

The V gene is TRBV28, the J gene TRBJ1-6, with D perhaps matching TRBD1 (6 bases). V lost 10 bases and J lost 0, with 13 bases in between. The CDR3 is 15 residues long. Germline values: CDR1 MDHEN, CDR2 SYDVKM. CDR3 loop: CAIRTASSYNSPLHF. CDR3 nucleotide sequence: TGTGCCATCAGGACAGCTAGCTCCTATAATTCACCCCTCCACTTT. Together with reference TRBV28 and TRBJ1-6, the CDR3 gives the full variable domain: DVKVTQSSRYLVKRTGEKVFLECVQDMDHENMFWYRQDPGLGLRLIYFSYDVKMKEKGDIPEGYSVSREKKERFSLILESASTNQTSMYLCAIRTASSYNSPLHFGNGTRLTVT.

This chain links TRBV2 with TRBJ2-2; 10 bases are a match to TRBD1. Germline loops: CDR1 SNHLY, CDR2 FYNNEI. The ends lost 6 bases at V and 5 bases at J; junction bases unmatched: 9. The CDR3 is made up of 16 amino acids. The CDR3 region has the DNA TGTGCCAGCAGGAGAGAGACAGGGGGCTTAACCGGGGAGCTGTTTTTT. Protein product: CASRRETGGLTGELFF.

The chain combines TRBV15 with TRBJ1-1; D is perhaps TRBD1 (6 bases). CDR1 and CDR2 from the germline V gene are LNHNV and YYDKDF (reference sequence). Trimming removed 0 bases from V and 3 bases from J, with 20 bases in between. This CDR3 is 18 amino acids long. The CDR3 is CATSREVTGFVVDTEAFF. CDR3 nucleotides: TGTGCCACCAGCAGAGAGGTCACAGGGTTCGTTGTAGACACTGAAGCTTTCTTT.

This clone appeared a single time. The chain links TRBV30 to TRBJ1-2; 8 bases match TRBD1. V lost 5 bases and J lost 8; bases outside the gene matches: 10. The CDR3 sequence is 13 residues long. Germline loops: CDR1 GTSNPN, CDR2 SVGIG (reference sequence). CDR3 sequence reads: CAWESRTGYGYTF. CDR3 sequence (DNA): TGTGCCTGGGAGTCTAGGACAGGGTACGGCTACACCTTC. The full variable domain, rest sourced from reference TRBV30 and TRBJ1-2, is SQTIHQWPATLVQPVGSPLSLECTVEGTSNPNLYWYRQAAGRGLQLLFYSVGIGQISSEVPQNLSASRPQDRQFILSSKKLLLSDSGFYLCAWESRTGYGYTFGSGTRLTVV.

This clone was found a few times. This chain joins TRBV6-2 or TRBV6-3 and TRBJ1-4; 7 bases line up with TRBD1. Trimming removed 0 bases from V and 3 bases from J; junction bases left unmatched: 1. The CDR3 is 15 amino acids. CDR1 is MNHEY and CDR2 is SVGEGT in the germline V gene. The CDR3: CASSYSTGPNEKLFF. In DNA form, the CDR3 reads TGTGCCAGCAGTTACTCGACAGGGCCTAATGAAAAACTGTTTTTT.

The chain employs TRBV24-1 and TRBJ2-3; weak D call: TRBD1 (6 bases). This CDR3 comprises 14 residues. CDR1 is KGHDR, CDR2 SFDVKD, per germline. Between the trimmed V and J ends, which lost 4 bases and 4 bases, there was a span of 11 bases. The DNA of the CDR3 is TGTGCCACCAGTGACCTCGACAGGTCAGATACGCAGTATTTT. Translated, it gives CATSDLDRSDTQYF.

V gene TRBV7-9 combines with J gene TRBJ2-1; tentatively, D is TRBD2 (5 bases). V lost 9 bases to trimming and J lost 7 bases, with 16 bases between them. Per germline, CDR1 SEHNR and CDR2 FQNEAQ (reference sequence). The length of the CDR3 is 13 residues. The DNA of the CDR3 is TGTGCCAGTACCGGTCGGGATCAGAATGAGCAGTTCTTC. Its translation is CASTGRDQNEQFF.

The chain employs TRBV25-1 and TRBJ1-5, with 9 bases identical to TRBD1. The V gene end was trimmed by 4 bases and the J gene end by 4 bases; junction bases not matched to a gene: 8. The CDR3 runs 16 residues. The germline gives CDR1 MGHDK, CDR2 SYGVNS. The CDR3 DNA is TGTGCCAGCAGTGGCGGACAGGGGAGACCTAATCAGCCCCAGCATTTT. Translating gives CASSGGQGRPNQPQHF.

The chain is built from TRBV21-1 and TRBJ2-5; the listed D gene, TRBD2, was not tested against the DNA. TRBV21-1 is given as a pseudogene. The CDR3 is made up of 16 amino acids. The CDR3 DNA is TGTGCCAGCAGCTGTAGAGGAGGAGCCCTCAAAGAGACCCAGTACTTC. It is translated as CASSCRGGALKETQYF.

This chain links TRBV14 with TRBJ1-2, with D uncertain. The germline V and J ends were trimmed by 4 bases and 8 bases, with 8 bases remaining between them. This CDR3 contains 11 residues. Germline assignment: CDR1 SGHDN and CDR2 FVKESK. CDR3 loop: CASSRLSGYTF. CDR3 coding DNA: TGTGCCAGCAGCCGCTTAAGCGGCTACACCTTC.

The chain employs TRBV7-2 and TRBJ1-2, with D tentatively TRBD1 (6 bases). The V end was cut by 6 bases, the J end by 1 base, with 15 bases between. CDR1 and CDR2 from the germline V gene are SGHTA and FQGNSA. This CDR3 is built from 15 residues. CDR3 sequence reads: CASRAGYRDNYGYTF. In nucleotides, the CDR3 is TGTGCCAGCAGGGCTGGATACAGGGATAACTATGGCTACACCTTC.

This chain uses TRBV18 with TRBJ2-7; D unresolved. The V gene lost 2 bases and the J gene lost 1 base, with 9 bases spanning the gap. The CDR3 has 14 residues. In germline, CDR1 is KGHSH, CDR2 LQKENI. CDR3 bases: TGTGCCAGCTCACCAAGTCAGGATTCCTACGAGCAGTACGTC. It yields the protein CASSPSQDSYEQYV.

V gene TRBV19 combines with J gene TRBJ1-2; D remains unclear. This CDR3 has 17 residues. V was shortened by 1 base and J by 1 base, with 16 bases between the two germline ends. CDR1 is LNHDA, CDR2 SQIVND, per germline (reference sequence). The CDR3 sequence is CASSIAGSAADNYGYTF. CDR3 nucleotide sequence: TGTGCCAGTAGTATAGCCGGGAGCGCGGCAGATAACTATGGCTACACCTTC.

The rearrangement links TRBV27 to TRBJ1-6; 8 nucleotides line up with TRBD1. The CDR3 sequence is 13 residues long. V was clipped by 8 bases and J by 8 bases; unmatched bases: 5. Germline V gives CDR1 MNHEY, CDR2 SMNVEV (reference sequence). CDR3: CASAGQGDSPLHF. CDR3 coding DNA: TGTGCCAGCGCAGGACAGGGTGATTCACCCCTCCACTTT.

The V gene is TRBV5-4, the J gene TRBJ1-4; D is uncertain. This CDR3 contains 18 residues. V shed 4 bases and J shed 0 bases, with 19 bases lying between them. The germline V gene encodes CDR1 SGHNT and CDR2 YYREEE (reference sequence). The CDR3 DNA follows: TGTGCCAGCAGCCCCGGAGGGCTGACTAGGACAACTAATGAAAAACTGTTTTTT. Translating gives CASSPGGLTRTTNEKLFF.

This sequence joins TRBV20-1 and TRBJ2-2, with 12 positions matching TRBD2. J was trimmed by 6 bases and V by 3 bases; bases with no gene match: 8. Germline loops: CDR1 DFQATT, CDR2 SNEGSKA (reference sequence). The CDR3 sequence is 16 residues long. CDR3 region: CSASPTLAGGAGELFF. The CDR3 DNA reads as TGCAGTGCTAGTCCAACACTAGCGGGAGGTGCCGGGGAGCTGTTTTTT.

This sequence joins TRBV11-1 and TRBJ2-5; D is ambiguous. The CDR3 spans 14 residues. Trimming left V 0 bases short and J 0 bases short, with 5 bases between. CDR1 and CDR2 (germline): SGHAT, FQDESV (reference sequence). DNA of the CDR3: TGTGCCAGCAGCTTAGCAGGAGACCAAGAGACCCAGTACTTC. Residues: CASSLAGDQETQYF.

The CDR3 DNA is TGTGCCACCAGCGGCCGGAGGGCGGCAGATACGCAGTATTTT. This sequence encodes CATSGRRAADTQYF. V usage is TRBV15 and J usage is TRBJ2-3; possibly TRBD2 for D (6 bases). With 5 bases removed from V and 4 bases from J, the gap between germline ends came to 13 bases. Germline V gene data show CDR1 as LNHNV and CDR2 as YYDKDF (reference sequence). The CDR3 runs 14 residues. The full variable domain, completed using reference TRBV15 and TRBJ2-3, is DAMVIQNPRYQVTQFGKPVTLSCSQTLNHNVMYWYQQKSSQAPKLLFHYYDKDFNNEADTPDNFQSRRPNTSFCFLDIRSPGLGDTAMYLCATSGRRAADTQYFGPGTRLTVL.

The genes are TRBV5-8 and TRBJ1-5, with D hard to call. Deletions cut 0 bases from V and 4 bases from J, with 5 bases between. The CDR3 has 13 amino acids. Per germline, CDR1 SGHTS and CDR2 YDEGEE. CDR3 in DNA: TGTGCCAGCAGCTTGGCGGTAAATCAGCCCCAGCATTTT. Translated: CASSLAVNQPQHF.

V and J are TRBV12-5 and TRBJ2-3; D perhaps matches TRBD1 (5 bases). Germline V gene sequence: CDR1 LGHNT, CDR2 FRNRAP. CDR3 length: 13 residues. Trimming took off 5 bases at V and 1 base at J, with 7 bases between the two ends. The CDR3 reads CASGVGGTDTQYF. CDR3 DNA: TGTGCTAGTGGTGTAGGGGGCACAGATACGCAGTATTTT.